What follows is one TCR beta chain and its context. Its specificity is not known. The second PCR ran 7 to 11 cycles with a sample-barcoded 5' primer and J-beta primers. TCRdb processed the 5' RACE reads anew with MiXCR; each CDR3 protein has one entry. The sample includes hundreds of thousands of distinct CDR3 sequences, about 61% of them seen just once. The data were obtained in a study of blood T cells in healthy people across ages. General study results and limits: Long-lived donors exceeded aged donors in naive CD4+ cells and diversity. The recorded TCR beta diversity per million T cells decreased in a roughly linear manner with age.

The V gene end was trimmed by 2 bases and the J gene end by 4 bases; junction bases not matched to a gene: 6. The CDR3 extends over 15 amino acids. CDR1 and CDR2 from the germline V gene are SNHLY and FYNNEI. The clonotype was recovered from a man in his forties or fifties in good health. The sequencing sample was made of blood. V is TRBV2 and J is TRBJ2-5; 8 positions match TRBD1. The CDR3 region is CASSERSTGGETQYF. DNA for the CDR3: TGTGCCAGCAGTGAAAGGAGTACAGGGGGAGAGACCCAGTACTTC.